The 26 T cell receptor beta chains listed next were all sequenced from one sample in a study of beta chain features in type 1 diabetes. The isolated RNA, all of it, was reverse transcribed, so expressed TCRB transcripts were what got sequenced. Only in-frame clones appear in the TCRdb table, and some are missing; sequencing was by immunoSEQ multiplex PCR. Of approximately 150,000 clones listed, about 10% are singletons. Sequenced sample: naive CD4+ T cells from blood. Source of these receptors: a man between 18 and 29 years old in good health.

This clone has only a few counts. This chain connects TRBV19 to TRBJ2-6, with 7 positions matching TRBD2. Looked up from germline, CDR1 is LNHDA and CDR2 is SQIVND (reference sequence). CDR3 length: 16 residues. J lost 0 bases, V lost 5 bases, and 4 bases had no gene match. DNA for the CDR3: TGTGCCAGTAGTGTGGGGGGGTACTCTGGGGCCAACGTCCTGACTTTC. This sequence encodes CASSVGGYSGANVLTF.

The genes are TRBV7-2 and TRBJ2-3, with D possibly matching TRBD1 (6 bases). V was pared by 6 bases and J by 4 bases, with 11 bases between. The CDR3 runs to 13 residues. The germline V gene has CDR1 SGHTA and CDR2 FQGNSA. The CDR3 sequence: CASRRTEADTQYF. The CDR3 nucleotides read TGTGCCAGCAGGCGGACAGAGGCAGATACGCAGTATTTT.

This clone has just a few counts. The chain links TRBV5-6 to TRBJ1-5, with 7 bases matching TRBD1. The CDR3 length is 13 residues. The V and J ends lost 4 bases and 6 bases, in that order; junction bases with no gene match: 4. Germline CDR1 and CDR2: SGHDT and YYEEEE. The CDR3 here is CASSPQGFQPQHF. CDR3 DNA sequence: TGTGCCAGCAGCCCACAGGGGTTTCAGCCCCAGCATTTT.

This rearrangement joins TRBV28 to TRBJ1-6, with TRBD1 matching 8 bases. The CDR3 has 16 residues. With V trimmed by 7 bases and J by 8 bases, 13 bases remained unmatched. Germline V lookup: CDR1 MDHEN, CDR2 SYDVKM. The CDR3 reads CASTIGQGAVYSPLHF. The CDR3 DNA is TGTGCCAGCACCATAGGGCAGGGGGCTGTATATTCACCCCTCCACTTT.

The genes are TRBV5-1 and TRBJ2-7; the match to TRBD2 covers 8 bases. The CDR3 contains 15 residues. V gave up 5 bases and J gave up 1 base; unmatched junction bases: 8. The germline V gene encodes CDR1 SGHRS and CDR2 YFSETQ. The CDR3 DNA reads TGCGCCAGCAGGACCTCCGGGACTAGGTCCTACGAGCAGTACTTC. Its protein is CASRTSGTRSYEQYF.

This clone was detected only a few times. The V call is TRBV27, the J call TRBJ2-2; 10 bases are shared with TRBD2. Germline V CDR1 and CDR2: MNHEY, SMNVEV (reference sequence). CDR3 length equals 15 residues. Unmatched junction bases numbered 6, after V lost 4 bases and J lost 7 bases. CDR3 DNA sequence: TGTGCCAGCAGTTCACCGGGACTAGCGAGCGGGGAGCTGTTTTTT. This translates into CASSSPGLASGELFF.

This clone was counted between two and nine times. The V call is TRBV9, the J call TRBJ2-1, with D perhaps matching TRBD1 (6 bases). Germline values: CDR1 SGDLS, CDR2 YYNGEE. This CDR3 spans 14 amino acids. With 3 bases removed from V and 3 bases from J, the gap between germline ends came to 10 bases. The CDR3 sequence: CASSGGLLYNEQFF. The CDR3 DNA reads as TGTGCCAGCAGCGGGGGGCTCCTCTACAATGAGCAGTTCTTC. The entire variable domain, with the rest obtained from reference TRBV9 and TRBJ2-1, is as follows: DSGVTQTPKHLITATGQRVTLRCSPRSGDLSVYWYQQSLDQGLQFLIQYYNGEERAKGNILERFSAQQFPDLHSELNLSSLELGDSALYFCASSGGLLYNEQFFGPGTRLTVL.

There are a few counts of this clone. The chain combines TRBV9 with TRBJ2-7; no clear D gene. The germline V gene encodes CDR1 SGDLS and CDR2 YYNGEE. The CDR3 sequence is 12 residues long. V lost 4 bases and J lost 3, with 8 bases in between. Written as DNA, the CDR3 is TGTGCCAGCAGCCAGGCCGGCTACGAGCAGTACTTC. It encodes CASSQAGYEQYF.

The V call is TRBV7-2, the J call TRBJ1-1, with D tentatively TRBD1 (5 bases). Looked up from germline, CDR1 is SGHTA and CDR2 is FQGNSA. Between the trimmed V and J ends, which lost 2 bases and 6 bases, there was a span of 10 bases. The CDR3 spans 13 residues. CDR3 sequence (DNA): TGTGCCAGCAGCTTAAGGGGATGGGCTGAAGCTTTCTTT. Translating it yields CASSLRGWAEAFF.

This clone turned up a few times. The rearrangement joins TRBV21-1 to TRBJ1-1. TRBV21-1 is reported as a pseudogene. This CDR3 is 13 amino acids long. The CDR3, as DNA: TGTGCCCCTGCGCGGGGGGGGAACACTGAAGCTTTCTTT. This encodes CAPARGGNTEAFF.

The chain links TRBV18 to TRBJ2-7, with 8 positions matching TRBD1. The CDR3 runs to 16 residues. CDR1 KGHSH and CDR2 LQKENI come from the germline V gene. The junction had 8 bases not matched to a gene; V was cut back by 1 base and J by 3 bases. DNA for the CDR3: TGTGCCAGCTCACCACTTTCCGGACAGGGCCTCTACGAGCAGTACTTC. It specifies CASSPLSGQGLYEQYF.

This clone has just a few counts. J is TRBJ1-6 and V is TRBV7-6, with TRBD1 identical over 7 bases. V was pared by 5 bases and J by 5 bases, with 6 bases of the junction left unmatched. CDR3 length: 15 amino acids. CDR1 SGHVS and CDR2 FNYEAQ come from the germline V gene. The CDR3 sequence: CASSHRTGDNSPLHF. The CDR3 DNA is TGTGCCAGCAGCCACAGGACAGGCGATAATTCACCCCTCCACTTT.

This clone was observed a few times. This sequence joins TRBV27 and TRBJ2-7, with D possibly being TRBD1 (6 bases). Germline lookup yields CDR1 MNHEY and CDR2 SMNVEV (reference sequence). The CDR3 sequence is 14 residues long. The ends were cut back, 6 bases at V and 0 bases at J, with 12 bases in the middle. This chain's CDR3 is CASRRQVLSYEQYF. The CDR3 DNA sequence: TGTGCCAGCAGGAGACAGGTACTCTCCTACGAGCAGTACTTC.

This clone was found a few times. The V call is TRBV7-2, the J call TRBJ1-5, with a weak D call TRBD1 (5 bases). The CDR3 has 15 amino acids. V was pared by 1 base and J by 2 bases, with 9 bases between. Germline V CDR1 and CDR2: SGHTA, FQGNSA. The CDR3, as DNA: TGTGCCAGCAGCTTAGTAGGGGATCGCAATCAGCCCCAGCATTTT. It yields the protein CASSLVGDRNQPQHF.

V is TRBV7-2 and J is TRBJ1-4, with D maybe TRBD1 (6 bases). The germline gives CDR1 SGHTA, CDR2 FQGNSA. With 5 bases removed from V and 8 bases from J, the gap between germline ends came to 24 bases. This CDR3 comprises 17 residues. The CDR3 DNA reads TGTGCCAGCAGCCCAAACCAGGGGACCAGGGGCGGCGAAAAACTGTTTTTT. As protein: CASSPNQGTRGGEKLFF.

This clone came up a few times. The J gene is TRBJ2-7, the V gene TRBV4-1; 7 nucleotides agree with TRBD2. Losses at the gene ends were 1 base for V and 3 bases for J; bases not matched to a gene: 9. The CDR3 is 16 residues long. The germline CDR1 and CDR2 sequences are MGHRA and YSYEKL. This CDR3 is CASSQGGGQPRYEQYF. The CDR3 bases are TGCGCCAGCAGCCAAGGGGGAGGGCAGCCCCGCTACGAGCAGTACTTC.

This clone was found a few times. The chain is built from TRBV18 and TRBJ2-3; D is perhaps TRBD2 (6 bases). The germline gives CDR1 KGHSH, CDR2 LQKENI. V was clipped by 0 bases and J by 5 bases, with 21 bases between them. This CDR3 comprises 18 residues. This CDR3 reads CASSPPGRGAHTQDTQYF. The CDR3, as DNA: TGTGCCAGCTCACCACCGGGGCGGGGAGCACACACACAAGATACGCAGTATTTT.

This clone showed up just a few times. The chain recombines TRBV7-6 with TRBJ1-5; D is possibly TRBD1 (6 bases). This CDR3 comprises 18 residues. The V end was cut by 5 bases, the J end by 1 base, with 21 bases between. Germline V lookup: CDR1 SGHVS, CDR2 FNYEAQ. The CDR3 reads CASSTPATGFESNQPQHF. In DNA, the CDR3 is TGTGCCAGCAGCACCCCGGCCACAGGGTTCGAGAGCAATCAGCCCCAGCATTTT.

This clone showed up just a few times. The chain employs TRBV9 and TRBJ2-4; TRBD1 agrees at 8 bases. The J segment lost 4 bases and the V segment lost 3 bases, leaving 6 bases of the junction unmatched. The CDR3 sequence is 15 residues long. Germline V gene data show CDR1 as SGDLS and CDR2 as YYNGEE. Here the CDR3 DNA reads TGTGCCAGCAGCGGGAGGACAGGGTCAAAAAACATTCAGTACTTC. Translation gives CASSGRTGSKNIQYF.

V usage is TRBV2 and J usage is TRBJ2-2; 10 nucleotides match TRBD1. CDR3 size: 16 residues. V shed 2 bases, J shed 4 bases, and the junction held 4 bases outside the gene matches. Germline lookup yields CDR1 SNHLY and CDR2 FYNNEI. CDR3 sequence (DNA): TGTGCCAGCAGTGAACTAAGGACAGGGGGCACCGGGGAGCTGTTTTTT. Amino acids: CASSELRTGGTGELFF.

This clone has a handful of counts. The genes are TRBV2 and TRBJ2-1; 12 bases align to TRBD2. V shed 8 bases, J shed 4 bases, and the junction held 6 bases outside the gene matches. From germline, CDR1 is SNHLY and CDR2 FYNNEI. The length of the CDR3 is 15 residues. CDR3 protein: CASRASGGAYNEQFF. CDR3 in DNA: TGTGCCAGCCGGGCTAGCGGGGGGGCGTACAATGAGCAGTTCTTC.

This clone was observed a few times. This chain's CDR3 is CAGTRGLAGPYNEQFF. DNA for the CDR3: TGTGCCGGAACGAGGGGGCTAGCGGGGCCTTACAATGAGCAGTTCTTC. The rearrangement links TRBV2 to TRBJ2-1, with TRBD2 identical over 9 bases. The J segment lost 4 bases and the V segment lost 11 bases, leaving 15 bases of the junction unmatched. The CDR3 runs 16 residues. CDR1 and CDR2 from the germline V gene are SNHLY and FYNNEI.

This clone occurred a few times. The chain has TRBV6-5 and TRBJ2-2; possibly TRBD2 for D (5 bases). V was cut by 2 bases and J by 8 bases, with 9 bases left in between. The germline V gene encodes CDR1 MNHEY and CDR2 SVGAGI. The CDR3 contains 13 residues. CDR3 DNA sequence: TGTGCCAGCAGTTACGAAACGGGGGGGGAGCTGTTTTTT. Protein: CASSYETGGELFF.

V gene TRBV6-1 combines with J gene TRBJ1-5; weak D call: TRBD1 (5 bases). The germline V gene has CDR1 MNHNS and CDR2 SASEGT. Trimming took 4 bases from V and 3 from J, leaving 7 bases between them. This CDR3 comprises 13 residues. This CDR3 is CASSGQNNQPQHF. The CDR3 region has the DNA TGTGCCAGCAGTGGACAGAACAATCAGCCCCAGCATTTT.

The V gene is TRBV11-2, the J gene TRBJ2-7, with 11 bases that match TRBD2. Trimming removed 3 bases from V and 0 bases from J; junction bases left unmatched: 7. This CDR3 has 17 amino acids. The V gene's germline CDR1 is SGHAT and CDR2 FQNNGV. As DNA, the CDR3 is TGTGCCAGCAGCTTGGGGCTAGCGGGGGGCCTCTCCTACGAGCAGTACTTC. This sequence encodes CASSLGLAGGLSYEQYF.

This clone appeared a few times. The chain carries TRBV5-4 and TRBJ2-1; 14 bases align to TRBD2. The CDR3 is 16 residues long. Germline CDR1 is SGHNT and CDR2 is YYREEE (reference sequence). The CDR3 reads CAGRLAGGPVLAEQFF. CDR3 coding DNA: TGTGCGGGGAGACTAGCGGGGGGGCCAGTTCTCGCTGAGCAGTTCTTC. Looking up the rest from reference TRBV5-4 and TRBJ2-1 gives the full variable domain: ETGVTQSPTHLIKTRGQQVTLRCSSQSGHNTVSWYQQALGQGPQFIFQYYREEENGRGNFPPRFSGLQFPNYSSELNVNALELDDSALYLCAGRLAGGPVLAEQFFGPGTRLTVL.